At least ten counts were recorded for the clone carrying this TCR beta chain. What it binds is unknown. The data were obtained in a study of human T cells and chemical hapten exposure. Study-level background: Patients received weekly diphenylcyclopropenone doses to the scalp throughout the roughly 24-week study. Regarding the study as a whole: Donors were affected by alopecia, so their immune reaction might vary from that of healthy individuals.

Time point of the sample: patch test 3, about 24 weeks after DPC sensitization. Treatment in this sample: therapeutic diphenylcyclopropenone sensitization with weekly scalp DPC. Unique molecular identifiers were linked by the library to individual cDNA molecules. TCRdb reprocessed the RACE reads via MiXCR and lists one record per CDR3 protein. The sample shows tens of thousands of distinct CDR3 sequences, more than 9.5% of them seen only once. This material consisted of whole blood, taken in connection with sensitization to the hapten diphenylcyclopropenone (DPC). This TCR came from a woman aged 40 to 49 with alopecia areata. Some clones in this sample may be carry-over from other donors' samples.

CDR3 DNA sequence: TGCGCCAGCAGCCTAAGGGACAGCTTGAACACTGAAGCTTTCTTT. The encoded protein is CASSLRDSLNTEAFF. The rearrangement joins TRBV5-1 to TRBJ1-1; 7 bases map to TRBD1. Per the germline V gene, CDR1 is SGHRS and CDR2 is YFSETQ. Unmatched junction bases numbered 6, after V lost 4 bases and J lost 0 bases. This CDR3 spans 15 amino acids.